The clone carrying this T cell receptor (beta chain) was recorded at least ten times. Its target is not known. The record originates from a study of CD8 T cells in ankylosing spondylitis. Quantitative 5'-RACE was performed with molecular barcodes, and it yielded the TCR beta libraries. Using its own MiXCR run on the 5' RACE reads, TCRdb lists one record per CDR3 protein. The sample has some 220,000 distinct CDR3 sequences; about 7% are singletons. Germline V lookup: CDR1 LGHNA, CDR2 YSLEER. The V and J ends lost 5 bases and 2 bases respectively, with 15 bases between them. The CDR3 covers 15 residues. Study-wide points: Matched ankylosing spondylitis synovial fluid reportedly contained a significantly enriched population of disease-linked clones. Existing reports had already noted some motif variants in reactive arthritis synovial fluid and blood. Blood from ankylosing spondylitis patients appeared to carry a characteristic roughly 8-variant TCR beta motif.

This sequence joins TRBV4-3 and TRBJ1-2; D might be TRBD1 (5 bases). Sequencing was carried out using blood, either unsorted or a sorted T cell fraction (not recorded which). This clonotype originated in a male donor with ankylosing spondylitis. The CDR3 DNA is TGCGCCAGCAGCAGTCGGGACTTAACGAACTATGGCTACACCTTC. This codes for CASSSRDLTNYGYTF.